The rows below give T cell receptor beta chains drawn from one sample of a study of blood T cell repertoires in COVID-19. The assay was immunoSEQ multiplex PCR, and TCRdb's table has in-frame clones only and misses some. The data hold fewer than 65,000 clones, with around 87% observed a single time. The sequenced sample was peripheral blood. These receptors were taken from a man between 60 and 70 years old with acute or convalescent COVID-19. Both conserved end residues are part of each CDR3. D genes are given only for firm matches. A row's size may be missing; if present it is once, few, many or a size class.

TRBD2 | TRBJ2-2 | - | TRBV5-1 | CASSLKALAGGNTGELFF | TGCGCCAGCAGCTTGAAGGCTCTAGCGGGGGGGAACACCGGGGAGCTGTTTTTT
- | TRBJ2-7 | few | TRBV10-3 | CAITAGTGTYEQYF | TGTGCCATCACTGCAGGGACTGGAACCTACGAGCAGTACTTC
- | TRBJ2-2 | few | TRBV6-2/TRBV6-3 | CASSDPGWGGNTGELFF | TGTGCCAGCAGTGACCCCGGGTGGGGGGGCAACACCGGGGAGCTGTTTTTT
- | TRBJ1-5 | once | TRBV12-5 | CASALDGNQPQHF | TGTGCTAGTGCCCTCGACGGGAATCAGCCCCAGCATTTT
- | TRBJ1-1 | - | TRBV9 | CASSADMNTEAFF | TGTGCCAGCAGCGCCGACATGAACACTGAAGCTTTCTTT
- | TRBJ1-6 | many | TRBV5-6 | CASTSSRAGIVNSPLHF | TGTGCCAGCACCTCCTCCAGGGCAGGGATAGTGAATTCACCCCTCCACTTT
- | TRBJ1-5 | - | TRBV19 | CASSISGYSNQPQHF | TGTGCCAGTAGTATATCCGGGTATAGCAATCAGCCCCAGCATTTT
TRBD1 | TRBJ1-5 | - | TRBV19 | CASSIDNRQGQPQHF | TGTGCCAGTAGTATAGATAACAGACAGGGACAGCCCCAGCATTTT
TRBD1 | TRBJ1-6 | few | TRBV2 | CASGQGLFVQGDSPLHF | TGTGCCAGCGGACAGGGCCTTTTCGTGCAAGGGGATTCACCCCTCCACTTT
- | TRBJ1-1 | - | TRBV6-2/TRBV6-3 | CASSYPHGGAPNTEAFF | TGTGCCAGCAGTTACCCCCATGGGGGGGCACCGAACACTGAAGCTTTCTTT
- | TRBJ2-3 | - | TRBV18 | CASSPLVAGTGTDTQYF | TGTGCCAGCTCACCCCTAGTCGCGGGGACGGGCACAGATACGCAGTATTTT
TRBD1 | TRBJ1-4 | - | TRBV18 | CASSPRTGAPTPNEKLFF | TGTGCCAGCTCACCACGTACAGGGGCCCCGACGCCTAATGAAAAACTGTTTTTT
- | TRBJ2-5 | - | TRBV10-1 | CASSEEPAETQYF | TGCGCCAGCAGTGAGGAGCCCGCGGAGACCCAGTACTTC
- | TRBJ2-7 | - | TRBV20-1 | CSASASGPSSYEQYF | TGCAGTGCTAGTGCTTCCGGTCCTAGCTCCTACGAGCAGTACTTC
TRBD1 | TRBJ1-4 | - | TRBV4-1 | CASSQDEDPTGANEKLFF | TGCGCCAGCAGCCAAGATGAGGACCCGACAGGGGCTAATGAAAAACTGTTTTTT
TRBD1 | TRBJ2-7 | - | TRBV6-5 | CASGHRGEGQYF | TGTGCCAGCGGCCACAGGGGAGAAGGGCAGTACTTC
- | TRBJ1-4 | - | TRBV27 | CASRPRGGFNEKLFF | TGTGCCAGCAGACCGAGGGGAGGATTTAATGAAAAACTGTTTTTT
TRBD1 | TRBJ2-5 | - | TRBV12-3/TRBV12-4 | CASSSTGTGFGYF | TGTGCCAGCAGTAGCACCGGGACAGGGTTCGGGTACTTC
- | TRBJ1-3 | - | TRBV6-5 | CASTSDRSSGNTIYF | TGTGCCAGCACCTCCGACAGGTCCTCTGGAAACACCATATATTTT
- | TRBJ1-2 | once | TRBV5-4 | CASSLEQAPIWTF | TGTGCCAGCAGCTTGGAGCAGGCCCCTATTTGGACCTTC
- | TRBJ2-1 | - | TRBV11-2 | CASRPLRGETGNEQFF | TGTGCCAGCAGACCTTTACGCGGGGAAACCGGGAATGAGCAGTTCTTC
- | TRBJ1-5 | - | TRBV6-2/TRBV6-3 | CASSYSSRDYSNQPQHF | TGTGCCAGCAGTTACTCGTCTCGGGACTATAGCAATCAGCCCCAGCATTTT
TRBD1 | TRBJ1-4 | - | TRBV18 | CASSPLTGTSEKLFF | TGTGCCAGCTCACCGCTGACAGGGACTAGCGAAAAACTGTTTTTT
TRBD1 | TRBJ2-5 | once | TRBV19 | CASSLGPGQQETQYF | TGTGCCAGTAGTCTGGGGCCGGGACAGCAAGAGACCCAGTACTTC
- | TRBJ2-7 | - | TRBV7-2 | CASSFGPSKSYEQYF | TGTGCCAGCAGCTTCGGCCCTAGCAAATCTTACGAGCAGTACTTC
- | TRBJ1-2 | few | TRBV3-1/TRBV3-2 | CASRLMGAPYGYTF | TGTGCCAGCCGCCTGATGGGGGCCCCCTATGGCTACACCTTC
TRBD2 | TRBJ2-1 | - | TRBV10-1 | CASSAMVAGDNEQFF | TGCGCCAGCAGTGCAATGGTAGCGGGGGATAATGAGCAGTTCTTC
- | TRBJ1-2 | - | TRBV6-5 | CASSYSSNGYGYTF | TGTGCCAGCAGTTACTCTAGTAATGGCTATGGCTACACCTTC
- | TRBJ1-3 | - | TRBV19 | CASIPRVFEGNTIYF | TGTGCCAGCATACCCCGGGTCTTTGAAGGAAACACCATATATTTT
- | TRBJ2-7 | - | TRBV5-5 | CASSLFPGVYEQYF | TGTGCCAGCAGCCTGTTCCCCGGGGTCTACGAGCAGTACTTC
TRBD2 | TRBJ2-3 | - | TRBV3-1/TRBV3-2 | CASSQDLASGGVGQYF | TGTGCCAGCAGCCAAGACTTGGCTAGCGGGGGAGTTGGGCAGTATTTT
- | TRBJ1-2 | - | TRBV10-3 | CAISAQRGTYTF | TGTGCCATCAGCGCACAGCGGGGGACCTACACCTTC
- | TRBJ2-7 | - | TRBV7-3 | CASSYWRGDEQYF | TGTGCCAGCAGCTATTGGAGGGGTGATGAGCAGTACTTC
TRBD2 | TRBJ2-7 | few | TRBV5-4 | CASSPDGGGSYEQYF | TGTGCCAGCAGCCCGGACGGCGGGGGCTCCTACGAGCAGTACTTC
- | TRBJ1-2 | - | TRBV4-2 | CASSQDGGVPNYGYTF | TGTGCCAGCAGCCAAGACGGAGGGGTACCTAACTATGGCTACACCTTC
- | TRBJ1-2 | - | TRBV6-1 | CASSEPSDRFYGYTF | TGTGCCAGCAGTGAACCCTCAGACAGGTTTTATGGCTACACCTTC
- | TRBJ2-7 | once | TRBV14 | CASSQDLAYEQYF | TGTGCCAGCAGCCAAGATCTTGCCTACGAGCAGTACTTC
- | TRBJ1-2 | - | TRBV20-1 | CSARPSNGYTF | TGCAGTGCTAGACCATCCAATGGCTACACCTTC
TRBD1 | TRBJ1-1 | - | TRBV3-1/TRBV3-2 | CASSQERGNRGRVTEAFF | TGTGCCAGCAGCCAAGAAAGAGGTAACAGGGGGCGTGTAACTGAAGCTTTCTTT
TRBD2 | TRBJ2-3 | - | TRBV7-9 | CASSRRTSGGQADTQYF | TGTGCCAGCAGCCGTAGGACTAGCGGGGGGCAAGCAGATACGCAGTATTTT
- | TRBJ1-2 | - | TRBV20-1 | CSATTGYGYTF | TGCAGTGCTACCACAGGCTATGGCTACACCTTC
TRBD2 | TRBJ2-1 | - | TRBV10-3 | CAISELAGGLNEQFF | TGTGCCATCAGTGAACTAGCGGGGGGACTCAATGAGCAGTTCTTC
- | TRBJ1-1 | - | TRBV7-8 | CASSLWRGGTEAFF | TGTGCCAGCAGCTTATGGAGGGGAGGTACTGAAGCTTTCTTT
- | TRBJ1-1 | - | TRBV5-4 | CASSLDRDTEAFF | TGTGCCAGCAGCTTGGACAGGGACACTGAAGCTTTCTTT
TRBD2 | TRBJ2-3 | - | TRBV9 | CASSPKTGAGLSGGPDTQYF | TGTGCCAGCAGCCCAAAGACCGGAGCAGGACTGTCGGGGGGGCCAGATACGCAGTATTTT
TRBD1 | TRBJ2-5 | - | TRBV18 | CASSPRAQGIVNQETQYF | TGTGCCAGCTCACCACGGGCACAGGGGATCGTCAACCAAGAGACCCAGTACTTC
TRBD1 | TRBJ1-1 | - | TRBV7-2 | CASSFSQGNEAFF | TGTGCCAGCAGCTTTTCACAGGGGAATGAAGCTTTCTTT
TRBD2 | TRBJ2-7 | - | TRBV3-1/TRBV3-2 | CASSHPTSVTYEQYF | TGTGCCAGCAGCCACCCCACTAGCGTTACCTACGAGCAGTACTTC
TRBD2 | TRBJ2-7 | once | TRBV6-6 | CASSRNLAVSYEQYF | TGTGCCAGCAGCAGGAACCTAGCGGTCTCCTACGAGCAGTACTTC
- | TRBJ1-2 | - | TRBV2 | CASSAYGQPNYGYTF | TGTGCCAGCAGCGCTTATGGACAGCCTAACTATGGCTACACCTTC
- | TRBJ1-6 | - | TRBV21-1 | CASGRRAAPLHF | TGTGCCAGCGGTCGGAGGGCCGCACCCCTCCACTTT
- | TRBJ1-1 | - | TRBV18 | CASSPQGKNTEAFF | TGTGCCAGCTCACCCCAGGGGAAGAACACTGAAGCTTTCTTT
TRBD1 | TRBJ1-1 | - | TRBV11-2 | CASSLIQGEKGTEAFF | TGTGCCAGCAGCTTGATACAGGGGGAGAAAGGAACTGAAGCTTTCTTT
TRBD1 | TRBJ1-3 | - | TRBV25-1 | CASKPTGNQNTIYF | TGTGCCAGCAAACCGACAGGGAATCAGAACACCATATATTTT
TRBD1 | TRBJ1-5 | - | TRBV19 | CASSIGTGGNQPQHF | TGTGCCAGTAGTATCGGCACAGGGGGCAATCAGCCCCAGCATTTT
TRBD1 | TRBJ1-2 | - | TRBV18 | CASSPWDRDNYGYTF | TGTGCCAGCTCCCCATGGGACAGGGATAACTATGGCTACACCTTC
- | TRBJ2-1 | - | TRBV10-2 | CASRIRESPSNEQFF | TGCGCCAGCAGGATCCGGGAGTCCCCCTCAAATGAGCAGTTCTTC